This TCR beta chain derives from a study of regulatory T cells in long-lasting Graves disease. This clonotype was observed many times. According to the study, TCR beta libraries were built with iRepertoire HTBI primers and CDR3-region Arm-PCR. From the multiplex PCR reads, TCRdb called clonotypes with MiXCR, one entry per CDR3 protein. The table includes around 460,000 distinct CDR3 sequences, approximately 15% detected once. Documented time point: newly diagnosed GD, antithyroid drugs for less than 3 months. PBMCs provided the RNA from which the TCR library was made. Those enrolled as patients came out of an endocrinology department in Xi'an, China. Trimming cost V 4 bases and J 2 bases; bases outside gene matches: 3. This CDR3 contains 13 residues. Germline CDR1 and CDR2: SQVTM and ANQGSEA. The same specimen was also included in a second study, on T cells in Graves' hyperthyroidism and ophthalmopathy. Per that study: Peripheral blood also featured most of the thyroid clonotypes expanded above 0.001.

The input for sequencing was peripheral blood mononuclear cells (PBMCs), taken at new diagnosis, from a patient treated with antithyroid drugs. The TCR was taken from a woman aged 45-59 years with Graves disease. The chain recombines TRBV29-1 with TRBJ2-7; 9 nucleotides line up with TRBD1. CDR3 loop: CSVGDRVPYEQYF. CDR3 DNA: TGCAGCGTTGGGGACAGGGTCCCCTACGAGCAGTACTTC.